This T cell receptor beta chain was recorded in a study of T cell repertoires in cytomegalovirus infection. Study-wide context: Public TCR beta signatures provided an indication of both CMV infection and a matching HLA type.

TCRdb fed the reads into MiXCR, producing one record per CDR3 protein. Of roughly 300,000 distinct CDR3 sequences listed, over 7.5% are singletons. Germline V lookup: CDR1 ENHRY, CDR2 SYGVKD. This CDR3 contains 15 residues. Trimming left V 4 bases short and J 3 bases short, with 14 bases between. Sequencing used PBMCs. The chain has TRBV10-3 and TRBJ2-3; D possibly matches TRBD1 or TRBD2 (5 bases each). The receptor's source is a human donor in good health (CMV status not recorded). Some clones in this sample may be carry-over from other donors' samples. The CDR3 DNA follows: TGTGCCATCAGTGCCCTCCTAGAGGGGACAGATACGCAGTATTTT. Translated, it gives CAISALLEGTDTQYF.